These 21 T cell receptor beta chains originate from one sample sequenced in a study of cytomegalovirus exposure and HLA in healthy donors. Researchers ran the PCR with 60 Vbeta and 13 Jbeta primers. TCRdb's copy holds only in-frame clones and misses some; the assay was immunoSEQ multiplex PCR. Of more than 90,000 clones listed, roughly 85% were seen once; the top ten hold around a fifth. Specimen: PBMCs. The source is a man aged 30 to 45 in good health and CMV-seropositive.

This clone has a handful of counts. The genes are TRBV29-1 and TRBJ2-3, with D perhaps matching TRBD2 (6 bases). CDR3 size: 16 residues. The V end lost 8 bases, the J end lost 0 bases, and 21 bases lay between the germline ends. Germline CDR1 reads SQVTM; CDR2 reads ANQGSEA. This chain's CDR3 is CSIRGTPSISTDTQYF. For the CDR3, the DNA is TGCAGCATCCGGGGGACCCCCTCCATTAGCACAGATACGCAGTATTTT.

DNA of the CDR3: TGTGCCAGCAGCGTAGTTGGACAGACCCAAGAGACCCAGTACTTC. Translated, it gives CASSVVGQTQETQYF. The genes are TRBV9 and TRBJ2-5; D possibly corresponds to TRBD1 (6 bases). The CDR3 runs 15 residues. V lost 0 bases to trimming and J lost 1 base, with 10 bases between them. Germline V gene data show CDR1 as SGDLS and CDR2 as YYNGEE. Full variable domain (missing parts from reference TRBV9 and TRBJ2-5): DSGVTQTPKHLITATGQRVTLRCSPRSGDLSVYWYQQSLDQGLQFLIQYYNGEERAKGNILERFSAQQFPDLHSELNLSSLELGDSALYFCASSVVGQTQETQYFGPGTRLLVL.

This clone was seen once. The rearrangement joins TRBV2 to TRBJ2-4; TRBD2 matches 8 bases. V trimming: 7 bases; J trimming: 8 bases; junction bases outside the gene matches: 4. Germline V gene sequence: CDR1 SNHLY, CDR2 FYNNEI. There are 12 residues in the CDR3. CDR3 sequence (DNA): TGTGCCAGCACGGGACTAGATGACATTCAGTACTTC. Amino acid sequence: CASTGLDDIQYF. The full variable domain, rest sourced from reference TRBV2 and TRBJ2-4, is EPEVTQTPSHQVTQMGQEVILRCVPISNHLYFYWYRQILGQKVEFLVSFYNNEISEKSEIFDDQFSVERPDGSNFTLKIRSTKLEDSAMYFCASTGLDDIQYFGAGTRLSVL.

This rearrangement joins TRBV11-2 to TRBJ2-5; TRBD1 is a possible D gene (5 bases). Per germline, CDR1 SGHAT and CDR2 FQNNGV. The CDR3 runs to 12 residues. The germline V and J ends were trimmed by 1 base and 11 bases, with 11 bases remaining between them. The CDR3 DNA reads TGTGCCAGCAGCTTAGGACAGCCAGAGCAGTACTTC. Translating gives CASSLGQPEQYF.

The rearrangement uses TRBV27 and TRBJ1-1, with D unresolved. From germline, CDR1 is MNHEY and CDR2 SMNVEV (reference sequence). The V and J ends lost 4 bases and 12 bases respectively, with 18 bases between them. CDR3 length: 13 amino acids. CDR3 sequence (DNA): TGTGCCAGCAGTTACATGCTGAACACCGAACCTTTCTTT. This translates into CASSYMLNTEPFF.

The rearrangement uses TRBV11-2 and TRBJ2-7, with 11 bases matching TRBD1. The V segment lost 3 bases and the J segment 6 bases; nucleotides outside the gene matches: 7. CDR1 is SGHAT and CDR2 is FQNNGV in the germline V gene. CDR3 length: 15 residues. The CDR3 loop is CASSLDSGTGGEQYF. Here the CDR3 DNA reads TGTGCCAGCAGCTTGGATTCCGGGACAGGGGGCGAGCAGTACTTC.

The CDR3 nucleotides are TGTGCCAGCAGCGTACGGGACAGGTCGTTCACAGATACGCAGTATTTT. Amino acids: CASSVRDRSFTDTQYF. The gene calls are TRBV9 and TRBJ2-3; 8 positions agree with TRBD1. Unmatched junction bases numbered 6, after V lost 1 base and J lost 2 bases. Germline V lookup: CDR1 SGDLS, CDR2 YYNGEE. The length of the CDR3 is 16 residues.

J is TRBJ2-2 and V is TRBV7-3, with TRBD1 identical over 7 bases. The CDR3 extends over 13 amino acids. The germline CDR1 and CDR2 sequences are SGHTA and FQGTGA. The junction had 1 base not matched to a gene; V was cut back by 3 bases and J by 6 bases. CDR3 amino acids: CASSFDRAGELFF. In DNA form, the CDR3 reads TGTGCCAGCAGCTTCGACAGGGCCGGGGAGCTGTTTTTT. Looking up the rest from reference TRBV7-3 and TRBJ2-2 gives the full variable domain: GAGVSQTPSNKVTEKGKYVELRCDPISGHTALYWYRQSLGQGPEFLIYFQGTGAADDSGLPNDRFFAVRPEGSVSTLKIQRTERGDSAVYLCASSFDRAGELFFGEGSRLTVL.

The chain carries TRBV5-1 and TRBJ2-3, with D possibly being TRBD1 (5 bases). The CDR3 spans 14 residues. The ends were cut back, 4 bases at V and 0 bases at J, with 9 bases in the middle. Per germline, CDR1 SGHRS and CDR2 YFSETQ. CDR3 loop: CASSTGASTDTQYF. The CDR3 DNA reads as TGCGCCAGCAGCACTGGGGCTAGCACAGATACGCAGTATTTT.

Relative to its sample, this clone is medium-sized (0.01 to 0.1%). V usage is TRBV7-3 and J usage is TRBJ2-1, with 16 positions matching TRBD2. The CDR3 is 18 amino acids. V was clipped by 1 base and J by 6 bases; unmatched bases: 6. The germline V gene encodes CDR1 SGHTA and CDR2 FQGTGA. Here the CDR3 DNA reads TGTGCCAGCAGCTTAATGGGACTAGCGGGGGGGCTAGGCAATGAGCAGTTCTTC. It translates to CASSLMGLAGGLGNEQFF. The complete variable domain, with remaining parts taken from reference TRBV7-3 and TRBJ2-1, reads GAGVSQTPSNKVTEKGKYVELRCDPISGHTALYWYRQSLGQGPEFLIYFQGTGAADDSGLPNDRFFAVRPEGSVSTLKIQRTERGDSAVYLCASSLMGLAGGLGNEQFFGPGTRLTVL.

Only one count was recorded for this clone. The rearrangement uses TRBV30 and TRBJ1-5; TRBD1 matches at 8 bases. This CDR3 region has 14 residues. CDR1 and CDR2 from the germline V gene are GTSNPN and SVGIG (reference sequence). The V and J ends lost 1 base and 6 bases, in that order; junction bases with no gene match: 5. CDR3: CAWSAGQGGQPQHF. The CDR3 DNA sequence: TGTGCCTGGAGTGCTGGACAGGGAGGTCAGCCCCAGCATTTT.

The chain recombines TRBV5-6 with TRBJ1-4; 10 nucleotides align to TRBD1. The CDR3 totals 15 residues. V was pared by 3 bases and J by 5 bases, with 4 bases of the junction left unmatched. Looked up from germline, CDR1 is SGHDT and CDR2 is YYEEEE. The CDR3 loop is CASSSRDRGNEKLFF. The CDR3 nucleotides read TGTGCCAGCAGCTCTCGGGACAGGGGCAATGAAAAACTGTTTTTT. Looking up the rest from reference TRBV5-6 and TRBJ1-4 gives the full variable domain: DAGVTQSPTHLIKTRGQQVTLRCSPKSGHDTVSWYQQALGQGPQFIFQYYEEEERQRGNFPDRFSGHQFPNYSSELNVNALLLGDSALYLCASSSRDRGNEKLFFGSGTQLSVL.

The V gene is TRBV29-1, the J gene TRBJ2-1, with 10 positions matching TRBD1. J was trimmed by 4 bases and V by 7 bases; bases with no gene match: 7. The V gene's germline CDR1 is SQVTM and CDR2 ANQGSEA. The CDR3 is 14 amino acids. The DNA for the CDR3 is TGCAGCGGACAGGGGGCACGAACTTACAATGAGCAGTTCTTC. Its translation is CSGQGARTYNEQFF.

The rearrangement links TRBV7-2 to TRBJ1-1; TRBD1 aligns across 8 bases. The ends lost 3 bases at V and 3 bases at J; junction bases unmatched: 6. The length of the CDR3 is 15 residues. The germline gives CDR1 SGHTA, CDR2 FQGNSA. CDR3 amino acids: CASSFLRGLYTEAFF. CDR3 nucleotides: TGTGCCAGCAGCTTCCTCAGGGGGCTATACACTGAAGCTTTCTTT.

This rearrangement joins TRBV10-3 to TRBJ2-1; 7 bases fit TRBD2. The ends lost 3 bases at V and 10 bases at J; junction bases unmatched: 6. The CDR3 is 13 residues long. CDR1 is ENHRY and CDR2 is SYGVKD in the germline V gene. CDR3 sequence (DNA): TGTGCCATCAGTGAAACACTAGCGTTGGAGCAGTTCTTC. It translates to CAISETLALEQFF.

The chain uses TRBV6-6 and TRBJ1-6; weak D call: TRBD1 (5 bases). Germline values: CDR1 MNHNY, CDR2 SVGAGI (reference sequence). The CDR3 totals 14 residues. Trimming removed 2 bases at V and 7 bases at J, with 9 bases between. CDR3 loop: CASSYAGRNSPLHF. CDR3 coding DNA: TGTGCCAGCAGTTACGCAGGGCGGAATTCACCCCTCCACTTT.

The CDR3 DNA reads TGTGCCAGCAGCTCTGGACTAGCCAAAAACATTCAGTACTTC. Protein sequence: CASSSGLAKNIQYF. J is TRBJ2-4 and V is TRBV7-8; the D gene is possibly TRBD2 (5 bases). The V gene lost 4 bases and the J gene lost 0 bases, with 7 bases spanning the gap. The germline CDR1 and CDR2 sequences are SGHVS and FQNEAQ. CDR3 length equals 14 residues.

The CDR3 DNA sequence: TGTGCCAGCAGTGGTGTTGGGGGCCGGGCGAACACCATATATTTT. It encodes CASSGVGGRANTIYF. The rearrangement links TRBV2 to TRBJ1-3; weak D call: TRBD1 (6 bases). The CDR3 extends over 15 amino acids. The V end lost 4 bases, the J end lost 7 bases, and 17 bases lay between the germline ends. CDR1 and CDR2 from the germline V gene are SNHLY and FYNNEI.

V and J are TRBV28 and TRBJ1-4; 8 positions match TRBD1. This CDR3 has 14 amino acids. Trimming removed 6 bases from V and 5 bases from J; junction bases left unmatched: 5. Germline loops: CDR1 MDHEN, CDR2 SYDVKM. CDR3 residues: CASRGTGLNEKLFF. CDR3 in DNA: TGTGCCAGCAGGGGGACAGGATTGAATGAAAAACTGTTTTTT.

The chain's CDR3 is CASSLLLDTQYF. CDR3 bases: TGTGCCAGCAGCTTATTACTTGATACGCAGTATTTT. The J gene is TRBJ2-3, the V gene TRBV7-2; D remains unclear. V lost 2 bases and J lost 6, with 6 bases in between. The CDR3 is 12 amino acids. Looked up from germline, CDR1 is SGHTA and CDR2 is FQGNSA. Based on the CDR3 plus reference TRBV7-2 and TRBJ2-3, the full variable domain is GAGVSQSPSNKVTEKGKDVELRCDPISGHTALYWYRQSLGQGLEFLIYFQGNSAPDKSGLPSDRFSAERTGGSVSTLTIQRTQQEDSAVYLCASSLLLDTQYFGPGTRLTVL.

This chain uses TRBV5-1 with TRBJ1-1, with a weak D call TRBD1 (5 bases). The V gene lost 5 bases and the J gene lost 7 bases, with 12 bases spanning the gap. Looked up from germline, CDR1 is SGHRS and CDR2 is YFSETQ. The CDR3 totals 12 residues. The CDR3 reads CASRVDSREAFF. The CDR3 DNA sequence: TGCGCCAGCAGAGTCGACAGCCGTGAAGCTTTCTTT.